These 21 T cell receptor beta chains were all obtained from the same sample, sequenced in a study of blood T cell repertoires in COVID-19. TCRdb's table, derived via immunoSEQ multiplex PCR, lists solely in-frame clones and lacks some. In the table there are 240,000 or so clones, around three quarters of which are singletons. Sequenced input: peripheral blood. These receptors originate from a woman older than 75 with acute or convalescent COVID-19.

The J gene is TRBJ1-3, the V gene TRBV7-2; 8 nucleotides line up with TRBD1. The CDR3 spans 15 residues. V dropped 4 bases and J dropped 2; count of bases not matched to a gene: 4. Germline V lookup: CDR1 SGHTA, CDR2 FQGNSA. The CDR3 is CASSSQGATGNTIYF. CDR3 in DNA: TGTGCCAGCAGCTCGCAGGGGGCGACTGGAAACACCATATATTTT.

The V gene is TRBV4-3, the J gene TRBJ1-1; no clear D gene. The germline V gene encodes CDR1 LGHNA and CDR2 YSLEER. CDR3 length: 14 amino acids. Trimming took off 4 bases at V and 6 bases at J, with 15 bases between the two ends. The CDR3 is CASSPSDRAAEAFF. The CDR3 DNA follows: TGCGCCAGCAGCCCTAGTGACCGTGCGGCTGAAGCTTTCTTT.

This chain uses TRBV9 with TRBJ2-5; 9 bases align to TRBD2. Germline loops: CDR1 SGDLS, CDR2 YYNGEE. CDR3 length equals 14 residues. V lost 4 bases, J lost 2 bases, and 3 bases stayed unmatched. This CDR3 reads CASSLGLAQETQYF. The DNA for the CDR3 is TGTGCCAGCAGCCTCGGACTAGCGCAAGAGACCCAGTACTTC.

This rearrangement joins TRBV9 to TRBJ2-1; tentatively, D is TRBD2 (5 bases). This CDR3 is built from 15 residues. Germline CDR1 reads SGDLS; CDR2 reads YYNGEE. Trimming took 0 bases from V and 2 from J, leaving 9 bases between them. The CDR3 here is CASSVARLTYNEQFF. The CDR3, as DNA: TGTGCCAGCAGCGTAGCTAGACTAACCTACAATGAGCAGTTCTTC.

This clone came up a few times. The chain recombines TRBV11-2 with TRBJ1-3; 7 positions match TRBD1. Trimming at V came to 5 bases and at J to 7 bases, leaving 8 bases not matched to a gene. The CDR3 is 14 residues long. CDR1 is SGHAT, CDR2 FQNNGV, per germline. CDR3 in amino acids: CASSPLDRRNTIYF. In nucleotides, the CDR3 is TGTGCCAGCAGCCCCCTGGACAGGAGGAACACCATATATTTT.

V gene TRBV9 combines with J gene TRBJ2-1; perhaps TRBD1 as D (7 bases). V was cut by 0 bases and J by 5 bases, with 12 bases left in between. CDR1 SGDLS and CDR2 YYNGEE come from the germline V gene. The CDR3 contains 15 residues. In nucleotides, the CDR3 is TGTGCCAGCAGCGTAGGGCAGGGGGGACACAATGAGCAGTTCTTC. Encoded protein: CASSVGQGGHNEQFF.

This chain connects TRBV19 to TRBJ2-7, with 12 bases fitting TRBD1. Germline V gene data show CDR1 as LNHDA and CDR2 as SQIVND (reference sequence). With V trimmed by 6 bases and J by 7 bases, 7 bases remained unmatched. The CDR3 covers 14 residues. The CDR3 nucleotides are TGTGCCAGTAGCCGGGACAGGGGGCGTCGGGAGCAGTACTTC. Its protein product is CASSRDRGRREQYF.

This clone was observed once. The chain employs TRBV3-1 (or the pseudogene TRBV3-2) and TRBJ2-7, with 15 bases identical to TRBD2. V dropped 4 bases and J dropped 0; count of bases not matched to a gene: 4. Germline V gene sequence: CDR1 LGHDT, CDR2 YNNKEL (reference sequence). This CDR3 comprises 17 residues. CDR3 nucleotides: TGTGCCAGCAGCCGGGGACTAGCGGGAGGAAACTCCTACGAGCAGTACTTC. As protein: CASSRGLAGGNSYEQYF.

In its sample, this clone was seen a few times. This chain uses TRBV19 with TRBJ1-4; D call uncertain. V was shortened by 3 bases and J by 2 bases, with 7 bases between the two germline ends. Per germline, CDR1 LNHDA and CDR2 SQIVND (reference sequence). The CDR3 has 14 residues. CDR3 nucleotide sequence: TGTGCCAGTAGTATCAGGTCTACTAATGAAAAACTGTTTTTT. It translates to CASSIRSTNEKLFF.

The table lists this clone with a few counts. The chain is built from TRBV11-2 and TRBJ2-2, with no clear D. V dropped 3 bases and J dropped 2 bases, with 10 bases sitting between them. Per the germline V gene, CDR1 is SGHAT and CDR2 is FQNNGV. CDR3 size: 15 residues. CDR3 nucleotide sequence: TGTGCCAGCAGCTTGGGCCAGTACAACACCGGGGAGCTGTTTTTT. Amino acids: CASSLGQYNTGELFF.

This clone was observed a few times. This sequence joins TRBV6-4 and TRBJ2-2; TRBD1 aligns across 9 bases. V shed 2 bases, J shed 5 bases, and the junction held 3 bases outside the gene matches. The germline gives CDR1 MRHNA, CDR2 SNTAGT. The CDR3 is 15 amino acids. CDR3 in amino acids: CASSDRTGETGELFF. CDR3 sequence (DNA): TGTGCCAGCAGTGACAGGACAGGGGAGACCGGGGAGCTGTTTTTT.

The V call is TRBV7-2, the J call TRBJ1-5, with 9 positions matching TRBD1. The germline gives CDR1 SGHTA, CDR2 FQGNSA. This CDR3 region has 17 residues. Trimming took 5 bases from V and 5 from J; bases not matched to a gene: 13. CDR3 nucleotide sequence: TGTGCCAGCAGCCCGGGACAGGGTGCGAGGCCATATCAGCCCCAGCATTTT. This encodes CASSPGQGARPYQPQHF.

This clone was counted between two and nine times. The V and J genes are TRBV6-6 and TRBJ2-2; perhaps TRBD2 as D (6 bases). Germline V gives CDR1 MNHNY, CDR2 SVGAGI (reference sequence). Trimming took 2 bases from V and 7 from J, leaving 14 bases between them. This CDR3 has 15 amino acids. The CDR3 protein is CASSYDLAKGGELFF. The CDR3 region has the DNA TGTGCCAGCAGTTACGATCTAGCGAAGGGCGGGGAGCTGTTTTTT.

CDR3 DNA: TGTGCCACCAGCACCGACAGGGGGGTCTTCTCTGGAAACACCATATATTTT. Translating gives CATSTDRGVFSGNTIYF. The chain has TRBV15 and TRBJ1-3; 9 positions match TRBD1. V trimming: 4 bases; J trimming: 0 bases; junction bases outside the gene matches: 7. This CDR3 is built from 17 residues. Looked up from germline, CDR1 is LNHNV and CDR2 is YYDKDF (reference sequence).

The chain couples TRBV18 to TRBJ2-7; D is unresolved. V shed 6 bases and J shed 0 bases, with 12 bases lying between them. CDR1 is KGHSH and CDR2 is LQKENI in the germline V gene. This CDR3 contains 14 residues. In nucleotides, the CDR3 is TGTGCCAGCTCCCCATCCCGCGGCTCCTACGAGCAGTACTTC. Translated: CASSPSRGSYEQYF.

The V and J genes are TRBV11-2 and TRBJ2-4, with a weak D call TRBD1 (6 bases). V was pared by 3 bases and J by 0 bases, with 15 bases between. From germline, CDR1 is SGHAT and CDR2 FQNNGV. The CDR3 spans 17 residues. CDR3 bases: TGTGCCAGCAGCTTTGCCCAGGGGAACTTAGCCAAAAACATTCAGTACTTC. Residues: CASSFAQGNLAKNIQYF.

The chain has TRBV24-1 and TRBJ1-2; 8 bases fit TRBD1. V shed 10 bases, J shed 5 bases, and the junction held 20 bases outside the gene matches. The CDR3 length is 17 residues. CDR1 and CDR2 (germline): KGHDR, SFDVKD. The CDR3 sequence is CATAGGVKPGQAYGYTF. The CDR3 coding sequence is TGTGCCACAGCAGGGGGGGTCAAACCGGGACAGGCTTATGGCTACACCTTC.

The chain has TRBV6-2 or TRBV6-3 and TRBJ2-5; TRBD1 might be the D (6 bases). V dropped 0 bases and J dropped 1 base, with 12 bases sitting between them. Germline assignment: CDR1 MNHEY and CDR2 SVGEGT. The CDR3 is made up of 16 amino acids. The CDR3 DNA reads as TGTGCCAGCAGTTACTCGACGGGACACCTCCAAGAGACCCAGTACTTC. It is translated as CASSYSTGHLQETQYF.

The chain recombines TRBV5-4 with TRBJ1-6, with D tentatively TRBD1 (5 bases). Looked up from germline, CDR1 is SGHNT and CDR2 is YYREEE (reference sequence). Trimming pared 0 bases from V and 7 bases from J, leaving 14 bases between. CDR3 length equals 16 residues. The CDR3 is CASSLDRPSGNSPLHF. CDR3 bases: TGTGCCAGCAGCTTGGACAGGCCAAGTGGGAATTCACCCCTCCACTTT.

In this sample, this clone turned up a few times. CDR3 protein: CASSYGLGRNTEAFF. CDR3 sequence (DNA): TGTGCCAGCAGTTACGGGCTAGGGAGGAACACTGAAGCTTTCTTT. The J gene is TRBJ1-1, the V gene TRBV6-5; the D is unclear. The CDR3 is made up of 15 amino acids. Germline V CDR1 and CDR2: MNHEY, SVGAGI. Trimming took 2 bases from V and 1 from J, leaving 11 bases between them.

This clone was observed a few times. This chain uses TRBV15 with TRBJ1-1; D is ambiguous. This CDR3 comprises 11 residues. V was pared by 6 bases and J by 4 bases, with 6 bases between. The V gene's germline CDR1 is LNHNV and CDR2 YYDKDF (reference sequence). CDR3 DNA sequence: TGTGCCACCAGTTTGCGCACTGAAGCTTTCTTT. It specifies CATSLRTEAFF.